These 32 T cell receptor beta chains came from one sample sequenced in a study of blood T cell repertoires in COVID-19. The data were produced by immunoSEQ multiplex PCR, yet TCRdb's version contains in-frame clones alone and is incomplete. The table lists about 65,000 clones, roughly 92% of them singletons, with less than 3.5% in the top ten. Sample: peripheral blood. All receptors derive from a man aged 65-85 years with active COVID-19.

This clone was counted once. The gene calls are TRBV5-1 and TRBJ2-2; D is undetermined. The ends were cut back, 2 bases at V and 8 bases at J, with 4 bases in the middle. Germline V gene data show CDR1 as SGHRS and CDR2 as YFSETQ. The CDR3 spans 11 residues. The CDR3 is CASSFSGELFF. CDR3 in DNA: TGCGCCAGCAGCTTTTCGGGGGAGCTGTTTTTT.

About this clone: Additional DNA sequences in this sample encode the identical CDR3. The gene calls are TRBV4-2 and TRBJ2-7; TRBD2 matches 15 bases. From germline, CDR1 is LGHNA and CDR2 YNFKEQ. Losses at the gene ends were 3 bases for V and 6 bases for J; bases not matched to a gene: 9. The CDR3 is made up of 17 amino acids. The CDR3 loop reads CASSHLGLAGGPSEQYV. For the CDR3, the DNA is TGTGCCAGCAGCCACCTCGGACTAGCGGGGGGGCCTTCCGAGCAGTACGTC.

This chain uses TRBV11-3 with TRBJ1-2, with 7 bases aligning to TRBD1. The CDR3 length is 16 residues. V was pared by 1 base and J by 2 bases, with 7 bases of the junction left unmatched. CDR1 is SGHNT and CDR2 is YENEEA in the germline V gene. The CDR3 reads CASSLGGQKNNYGYTF. In nucleotides, the CDR3 is TGTGCCAGCAGCTTAGGGGGACAGAAAAACAACTATGGCTACACCTTC.

This clone was seen only once. J is TRBJ2-3 and V is TRBV6-4; possible D gene TRBD1, 5 bases. Trimming pared 2 bases from V and 4 bases from J, leaving 10 bases between. The CDR3 is 14 amino acids. Looked up from germline, CDR1 is MRHNA and CDR2 is SNTAGT. The CDR3: CASSDPRTSDTQYF. The CDR3 DNA follows: TGTGCCAGCAGTGACCCGCGGACATCAGATACGCAGTATTTT.

The chain is built from TRBV18 and TRBJ1-5; a weak D match, TRBD1 (5 bases). This CDR3 has 14 residues. V lost 5 bases, J lost 0 bases, and 8 bases lay in between. Germline V gives CDR1 KGHSH, CDR2 LQKENI. The CDR3 DNA is TGTGCCAGCTCAGACAGCTATAGCAATCAGCCCCAGCATTTT. This gives the protein CASSDSYSNQPQHF. Full variable domain (outside the CDR3, taken from reference TRBV18 and TRBJ1-5): NAGVMQNPRHLVRRRGQEARLRCSPMKGHSHVYWYRQLPEEGLKFMVYLQKENIIDESGMPKERFSAEFPKEGPSILRIQQVVRGDSAAYFCASSDSYSNQPQHFGDGTRLSIL.

This chain joins TRBV6-5 and TRBJ2-3; 7 positions agree with TRBD2. Germline CDR1 is MNHEY and CDR2 is SVGAGI. There are 16 residues in the CDR3. Losses at the gene ends were 2 bases for V and 1 base for J; bases not matched to a gene: 6. The CDR3 DNA is TGTGCCAGCAGTTACCCCTCCCTAGCGGGCACAGATACGCAGTATTTT. It encodes CASSYPSLAGTDTQYF.

This chain connects TRBV24-1 to TRBJ2-3; TRBD2 matches at 8 bases. Germline V CDR1 and CDR2: KGHDR, SFDVKD. This CDR3 spans 18 amino acids. The ends lost 7 bases at V and 4 bases at J; junction bases unmatched: 18. The CDR3 DNA is TGTGCCACCAGCGGTCCGGGAGGGTCTAGCTTCATTGCAGATACGCAGTATTTT. As protein: CATSGPGGSSFIADTQYF.

The chain joins TRBV6-4 to TRBJ2-3; D is possibly TRBD1 (6 bases). Per germline, CDR1 MRHNA and CDR2 SNTAGT. Trimming took 6 bases from V and 4 from J, leaving 11 bases between them. CDR3 length: 13 amino acids. The CDR3 nucleotides read TGTGCCAGCAGCCAGGACAGTTCAGATACGCAGTATTTT. It yields the protein CASSQDSSDTQYF.

The chain is built from TRBV2 and TRBJ2-1, with unresolved D. The V end lost 2 bases, the J end lost 6 bases, and 8 bases lay between the germline ends. This CDR3 has 13 amino acids. Germline lookup yields CDR1 SNHLY and CDR2 FYNNEI. CDR3 nucleotides: TGTGCCAGCAGTGAACTAGTTCCCAATGAGCAGTTCTTC. Translation: CASSELVPNEQFF. The variable domain in full, with the rest retrieved from reference TRBV2 and TRBJ2-1, is EPEVTQTPSHQVTQMGQEVILRCVPISNHLYFYWYRQILGQKVEFLVSFYNNEISEKSEIFDDQFSVERPDGSNFTLKIRSTKLEDSAMYFCASSELVPNEQFFGPGTRLTVL.

The gene calls are TRBV11-3 and TRBJ2-7; 8 nucleotides line up with TRBD1. Trimming removed 3 bases from V and 3 bases from J; junction bases left unmatched: 4. The CDR3 sequence is 14 residues long. Looked up from germline, CDR1 is SGHNT and CDR2 is YENEEA. The chain's CDR3 is CASSFHGTGYEQYF. The CDR3 nucleotides read TGTGCCAGCAGCTTCCACGGGACAGGCTACGAGCAGTACTTC.

The rearrangement uses TRBV6-5 and TRBJ2-6, with D possibly being TRBD2 (6 bases). V was shortened by 6 bases and J by 0 bases, with 9 bases between the two germline ends. Germline V gene sequence: CDR1 MNHEY, CDR2 SVGAGI. The CDR3 runs to 15 residues. This CDR3 is CASRMDYSGANVLTF. CDR3 DNA sequence: TGTGCCAGCAGGATGGACTACTCTGGGGCCAACGTCCTGACTTTC.

This rearrangement joins TRBV5-6 to TRBJ2-7, with 8 bases matching TRBD1. The J segment lost 5 bases and the V segment lost 3 bases, leaving 10 bases of the junction unmatched. The CDR3 is 15 amino acids. Per the germline V gene, CDR1 is SGHDT and CDR2 is YYEEEE. CDR3 nucleotide sequence: TGTGCCAGCAGCTCTTTGGACAGGGACGGAAACGAGCAGTACTTC. This codes for CASSSLDRDGNEQYF.

The chain is built from TRBV6-5 and TRBJ1-5; D is unclear. The germline V and J ends were trimmed by 6 bases and 6 bases, with 9 bases remaining between them. The germline V gene encodes CDR1 MNHEY and CDR2 SVGAGI. CDR3 length equals 12 residues. In nucleotides, the CDR3 is TGTGCCAGCAGGGAGGGTGTTCAGCCCCAGCATTTT. It translates to CASREGVQPQHF.

The gene calls are TRBV7-2 and TRBJ2-4; possibly TRBD2 for D (5 bases). Germline V gene lookup returns CDR1 SGHTA and CDR2 FQGNSA. Trimming left V 0 bases short and J 8 bases short, with 14 bases between. The CDR3 consists of 15 residues. The CDR3 nucleotides are TGTGCCAGCAGCTTAGCCCCAGGAGGAGTATACATTCAGTACTTC. Amino acid sequence: CASSLAPGGVYIQYF.

The V call is TRBV3-1 (or the pseudogene TRBV3-2), the J call TRBJ2-3, with 7 nucleotides matching TRBD1. Germline CDR1 reads LGHDT; CDR2 reads YNNKEL (reference sequence). The CDR3 runs to 17 residues. V was clipped by 2 bases and J by 2 bases; unmatched bases: 10. Written as DNA, the CDR3 is TGTGCCAGCAGCCAACCCCGGGACAGTGGGGCCACAGATACGCAGTATTTT. It specifies CASSQPRDSGATDTQYF.

The chain joins TRBV7-2 to TRBJ1-6; D not resolved. Germline-derived CDR1 and CDR2 are SGHTA and FQGNSA. The CDR3 totals 15 residues. Trimming left V 6 bases short and J 3 bases short, with 12 bases between. The CDR3 nucleotides read TGTGCCAGCAGTCTATGGGAGGTCTATAATTCACCCCTCCACTTT. Protein: CASSLWEVYNSPLHF.

The chain links TRBV3-1 (or the pseudogene TRBV3-2) to TRBJ1-1; 10 bases line up with TRBD1. Trimming removed 6 bases from V and 5 bases from J; junction bases left unmatched: 6. The CDR3 covers 14 residues. Germline CDR1 is LGHDT and CDR2 is YNNKEL (reference sequence). The CDR3: CASRGGTGVTEAFF. In nucleotides, the CDR3 is TGTGCCAGCAGGGGGGGGACAGGGGTTACTGAAGCTTTCTTT.

The chain recombines TRBV2 with TRBJ2-4, with D maybe TRBD1 (6 bases). The CDR3 length is 13 residues. V was trimmed by 6 bases and J by 9 bases, leaving 15 bases between them. Germline loops: CDR1 SNHLY, CDR2 FYNNEI. CDR3: CASRPQGFGIQYF. The CDR3 bases are TGTGCCAGCAGGCCTCAGGGGTTTGGCATTCAGTACTTC.

The V call is TRBV5-1, the J call TRBJ2-7; D possibly corresponds to TRBD2 (5 bases). Trimming took 4 bases from V and 4 from J, leaving 15 bases between them. CDR3 size: 14 residues. In germline, CDR1 is SGHRS, CDR2 YFSETQ. The CDR3 spells CASSLGPGKYEQYV. The CDR3 nucleotides read TGCGCCAGCAGCCTTGGCCCGGGGAAGTACGAGCAGTACGTC.

The V call is TRBV20-1, the J call TRBJ2-3; 9 bases match TRBD1. The CDR3 consists of 17 residues. Germline loops: CDR1 DFQATT, CDR2 SNEGSKA (reference sequence). With V trimmed by 6 bases and J by 1 base, 14 bases remained unmatched. Here the CDR3 DNA reads TGCAGTGCAAGTCCCGGGACAGGGAGAGGAGGCACAGATACGCAGTATTTT. Translation: CSASPGTGRGGTDTQYF.

V and J are TRBV5-1 and TRBJ2-3, with 8 bases that match TRBD2. The V segment lost 0 bases and the J segment 5 bases; nucleotides outside the gene matches: 5. Germline values: CDR1 SGHRS, CDR2 YFSETQ. The CDR3 totals 15 residues. CDR3 nucleotide sequence: TGCGCCAGCAGCTTGGACGGGGGGGCCCTAGATACGCAGTATTTT. This sequence encodes CASSLDGGALDTQYF.

This clone was seen only once. The chain combines TRBV18 with TRBJ2-7; possible D gene TRBD1, 6 bases. V shed 3 bases and J shed 3 bases, with 12 bases lying between them. This CDR3 contains 14 residues. Germline assignment: CDR1 KGHSH and CDR2 LQKENI. CDR3 sequence (DNA): TGTGCCAGCTCACCCGGGACACAAAACTACGAGCAGTACGTC. This codes for CASSPGTQNYEQYV.

The rearrangement links TRBV6-5 to TRBJ1-1, with 7 nucleotides matching TRBD1. Germline values: CDR1 MNHEY, CDR2 SVGAGI. CDR3 size: 12 residues. Trimming took 9 bases from V and 4 from J; bases not matched to a gene: 5. CDR3 region: CASQRGPTEAFF. CDR3 sequence (DNA): TGTGCCAGTCAGAGGGGGCCCACTGAAGCTTTCTTT.

The J gene is TRBJ1-2, the V gene TRBV18; the match to TRBD1 covers 8 bases. The CDR3 is made up of 13 amino acids. V lost 5 bases and J lost 5; bases outside the gene matches: 4. Germline V gene data show CDR1 as KGHSH and CDR2 as LQKENI. The CDR3 loop is CASSMTGDYGYTF. The CDR3 DNA sequence: TGTGCCAGCTCAATGACAGGGGATTATGGCTACACCTTC.

The chain is built from TRBV6-5 and TRBJ1-5, with D possibly TRBD1 on 5 matching bases. Trimming took off 6 bases at V and 5 bases at J, with 11 bases between the two ends. Germline V gives CDR1 MNHEY, CDR2 SVGAGI. This CDR3 contains 13 residues. The CDR3 DNA reads TGTGCCAGCAGAGACAAGGGGTATCAGCCCCAGCATTTT. It translates to CASRDKGYQPQHF.

V is TRBV9 and J is TRBJ2-3, with D perhaps TRBD2 (6 bases). Germline loops: CDR1 SGDLS, CDR2 YYNGEE. The CDR3 is 14 amino acids. The ends were cut back, 2 bases at V and 5 bases at J, with 12 bases in the middle. The CDR3 DNA reads as TGTGCCAGCAGCGTGGTGCTCGGGGGAGATACGCAGTATTTT. Translated, it gives CASSVVLGGDTQYF. The full variable domain, with the rest looked up from reference TRBV9 and TRBJ2-3, is DSGVTQTPKHLITATGQRVTLRCSPRSGDLSVYWYQQSLDQGLQFLIQYYNGEERAKGNILERFSAQQFPDLHSELNLSSLELGDSALYFCASSVVLGGDTQYFGPGTRLTVL.

The chain links TRBV19 to TRBJ1-2; the match to TRBD1 covers 7 bases. Germline trimming cut 0 bases from V and 0 bases from J; bases unmatched to any gene: 4. The germline V gene encodes CDR1 LNHDA and CDR2 SQIVND (reference sequence). This CDR3 is built from 16 residues. The CDR3 nucleotides are TGTGCCAGTAGTATAGAAGGGACAGCAGCTAACTATGGCTACACCTTC. Its translation is CASSIEGTAANYGYTF.

The genes are TRBV10-2 and TRBJ2-6, with 10 bases fitting TRBD1. V lost 7 bases to trimming and J lost 2 bases; unmatched junction nucleotides: 8. This CDR3 contains 17 residues. Germline CDR1 WSHSY, CDR2 SAAADI. This CDR3 reads CASNGTGEGPGANVLTF. The CDR3 DNA reads as TGCGCCAGCAACGGGACAGGGGAAGGCCCTGGGGCCAACGTCCTGACTTTC.

V and J are TRBV27 and TRBJ2-1, with 11 bases identical to TRBD1. Per the germline V gene, CDR1 is MNHEY and CDR2 is SMNVEV (reference sequence). CDR3 length equals 15 residues. J gave up 8 bases and V 3 bases, and 6 bases lay outside the gene matches. CDR3 bases: TGTGCCAGCAGTTTCAGGACAGGGGGCGTCGATGAGCAGTTCTTC. Translation gives CASSFRTGGVDEQFF.

This chain joins TRBV18 and TRBJ2-4, with 8 bases lining up with TRBD1. The CDR3 runs to 17 residues. The germline CDR1 and CDR2 sequences are KGHSH and LQKENI. V shed 0 bases, J shed 3 bases, and the junction held 7 bases outside the gene matches. This chain's CDR3 is CASSPPVGQGVKNIQYF. CDR3 nucleotides: TGTGCCAGCTCACCACCCGTAGGACAGGGAGTCAAAAACATTCAGTACTTC.

CDR3 sequence (DNA): TGCGCCAGCAGCCAAGGGTTTGGAGGGGGGGCCGGAGATACGCAGTATTTT. Residues: CASSQGFGGGAGDTQYF. The chain uses TRBV4-1 and TRBJ2-3, with a tentative D call TRBD2 (7 bases). This CDR3 has 17 amino acids. CDR1 and CDR2 (germline): MGHRA, YSYEKL. Trimming left V 1 base short and J 5 bases short, with 19 bases between.

The chain couples TRBV4-2 to TRBJ1-1, with a tentative D call TRBD1 (5 bases). V lost 0 bases to trimming and J lost 2 bases, with 7 bases between them. This CDR3 spans 14 amino acids. The germline V gene encodes CDR1 LGHNA and CDR2 YNFKEQ. The CDR3 nucleotides read TGTGCCAGCAGCCAAGATGGACATAACACTGAAGCTTTCTTT. It codes for CASSQDGHNTEAFF.